The 15 T cell receptor beta chains below come from one sample, sequenced in a study of blood T cell repertoires in COVID-19. Profiling relied on immunoSEQ multiplex PCR, and the TCRdb table lists in-frame clones only, not all of them. The sample shows 200,000 or so clones, about 79% of them seen only once. The sequencing sample was made of PBMCs or T cells enriched from blood (not recorded which). The receptors here all came from a middle-aged woman with acute COVID-19.

V usage is TRBV7-2 and J usage is TRBJ1-6; perhaps TRBD1 as D (5 bases). This CDR3 contains 14 residues. Trimming cost V 1 base and J 6 bases, with 7 bases left between them. Germline CDR1 and CDR2: SGHTA and FQGNSA. CDR3 sequence: CASSLGQTNSPLHF. The CDR3 bases are TGTGCCAGCAGCTTAGGACAGACTAATTCACCCCTCCACTTT. The full variable domain, in which reference TRBV7-2 and TRBJ1-6 provide the parts outside the CDR3, is GAGVSQSPSNKVTEKGKDVELRCDPISGHTALYWYRQSLGQGLEFLIYFQGNSAPDKSGLPSDRFSAERTGGSVSTLTIQRTQQEDSAVYLCASSLGQTNSPLHFGNGTRLTVT.

The chain links TRBV5-1 to TRBJ2-3; D is unclear. V was trimmed by 2 bases and J by 0 bases, leaving 7 bases between them. The CDR3 runs 14 residues. Germline V gene lookup returns CDR1 SGHRS and CDR2 YFSETQ. This CDR3 reads CASSLDSSTDTQYF. The DNA for the CDR3 is TGCGCCAGCAGCTTAGACTCTAGCACAGATACGCAGTATTTT.

The chain combines TRBV7-9 with TRBJ1-5, with a weak D call TRBD1 (5 bases). V was cut by 5 bases and J by 4 bases, with 12 bases left in between. Germline V gene lookup returns CDR1 SEHNR and CDR2 FQNEAQ (reference sequence). The CDR3 runs 14 residues. The CDR3 region has the DNA TGTGCCAGCAGCCCTGACAGCGTTAATCAGCCCCAGCATTTT. Translation gives CASSPDSVNQPQHF.

CDR3 coding DNA: TGTGCCTGGAGTGTGACAGGGGGCAATTCACCCCTCCACTTT. Its protein is CAWSVTGGNSPLHF. This chain uses TRBV30 with TRBJ1-6, with 10 bases that match TRBD1. From germline, CDR1 is GTSNPN and CDR2 SVGIG (reference sequence). After removal of 0 bases from V and 7 bases from J, the junction contained 0 bases not matched to a gene. The CDR3 totals 14 residues.

V gene TRBV27 combines with J gene TRBJ1-2; tentative D call: TRBD1 (6 bases). The germline V and J ends were trimmed by 0 bases and 8 bases, with 10 bases remaining between them. Germline V gene data show CDR1 as MNHEY and CDR2 as SMNVEV (reference sequence). There are 13 residues in the CDR3. The CDR3 sequence is CASSLSGGGGYTF. The DNA for the CDR3 is TGTGCCAGCAGTTTATCTGGGGGGGGCGGCTACACCTTC.

This chain joins TRBV28 and TRBJ1-2, with D tentatively TRBD1 (5 bases). In germline, CDR1 is MDHEN, CDR2 SYDVKM. The V gene lost 5 bases and the J gene lost 4 bases, with 8 bases spanning the gap. The CDR3 runs 12 residues. CDR3 in DNA: TGTGCCAGCAGTACGGGACTCTATGGCTACACCTTC. Translated: CASSTGLYGYTF.

In DNA, the CDR3 is TGTGCCAGTACAGGGGCAACCTACGAGCAGTACTTC. Translation gives CASTGATYEQYF. V is TRBV2 and J is TRBJ2-7, with 7 bases matching TRBD1. CDR1 and CDR2 from the germline V gene are SNHLY and FYNNEI. The CDR3 has 12 amino acids. After removal of 9 bases from V and 2 bases from J, the junction contained 4 bases not matched to a gene.

The rearrangement links TRBV18 to TRBJ2-1; 11 bases match TRBD2. With 3 bases clipped from V and 10 bases from J, the junction kept 2 bases outside the gene matches. The CDR3 loop spans 13 amino acids. From germline, CDR1 is KGHSH and CDR2 LQKENI. As DNA, the CDR3 is TGTGCCAGCTCACCTAGCGGGGGGGACGAGCAGTTCTTC. It is translated as CASSPSGGDEQFF.

This rearrangement joins TRBV9 to TRBJ2-5; 7 nucleotides line up with TRBD2. The germline CDR1 and CDR2 sequences are SGDLS and YYNGEE. This CDR3 is built from 17 residues. Trimming cost V 0 bases and J 0 bases; bases outside gene matches: 8. As DNA, the CDR3 is TGTGCCAGCAGCGTAGGTGGCGGGGGAACCCACCAAGAGACCCAGTACTTC. As protein: CASSVGGGGTHQETQYF. The full variable domain, in which reference TRBV9 and TRBJ2-5 provide the parts outside the CDR3, is DSGVTQTPKHLITATGQRVTLRCSPRSGDLSVYWYQQSLDQGLQFLIQYYNGEERAKGNILERFSAQQFPDLHSELNLSSLELGDSALYFCASSVGGGGTHQETQYFGPGTRLLVL.

As to this clone: This specimen includes other DNA sequences encoding the same CDR3. The CDR3 sequence is CASSVTGATNEKLFF. The CDR3 DNA sequence: TGTGCCAGCAGCGTGACGGGAGCAACTAATGAAAAACTGTTTTTT. The V gene is TRBV9, the J gene TRBJ1-4; unclear D gene. This CDR3 spans 15 amino acids. CDR1 is SGDLS and CDR2 is YYNGEE in the germline V gene. The germline V and J ends were trimmed by 2 bases and 0 bases, with 8 bases remaining between them.

The rearrangement links TRBV11-3 to TRBJ2-1; the match to TRBD2 covers 16 bases. This CDR3 spans 18 amino acids. Trimming at V came to 5 bases and at J to 6 bases, leaving 10 bases not matched to a gene. Germline CDR1 reads SGHNT; CDR2 reads YENEEA. The CDR3 DNA sequence: TGTGCCAGCAGCGTCTCCGGGACTAGCGGGGGGGCCCTCAATGAGCAGTTCTTC. Protein: CASSVSGTSGGALNEQFF.

The chain is built from TRBV6-5 and TRBJ2-7, with 9 bases lining up with TRBD2. Trimming at V came to 8 bases and at J to 0 bases, leaving 5 bases not matched to a gene. The length of the CDR3 is 14 residues. The germline CDR1 and CDR2 sequences are MNHEY and SVGAGI. This chain's CDR3 is CASARTSVSYEQYF. Here the CDR3 DNA reads TGTGCCAGCGCCCGGACTAGCGTCTCCTACGAGCAGTACTTC.

As for this clone: Other DNA sequences in this sample translate to the same CDR3. V gene TRBV18 combines with J gene TRBJ1-6, with TRBD1 as a possible D gene (6 bases). CDR1 and CDR2 from the germline V gene are KGHSH and LQKENI. The CDR3 extends over 14 amino acids. Trimming removed 3 bases from V and 5 bases from J, with 8 bases in between. This chain's CDR3 is CASSPTGNNSPLHF. The CDR3 bases are TGTGCCAGCTCACCGACAGGCAATAATTCACCCCTCCACTTT.

Comments on this clone: Other DNA sequences in this sample translate to the same CDR3. The rearrangement joins TRBV19 to TRBJ2-7, with D perhaps matching TRBD2 (6 bases). V was pared by 10 bases and J by 3 bases, with 13 bases between. CDR1 LNHDA and CDR2 SQIVND come from the germline V gene (reference sequence). The CDR3 has 12 amino acids. The CDR3 DNA follows: TGTGCCACCCGGGACTCCCTCTACGAGCAGTACTTC. Its translation is CATRDSLYEQYF.

This chain links TRBV28 with TRBJ1-5; weak D call: TRBD1 (5 bases). Trimming stripped 6 bases from V and 8 bases from J, with 17 bases between. The CDR3 is made up of 14 amino acids. Germline CDR1 and CDR2: MDHEN and SYDVKM. For the CDR3, the DNA is TGTGCCAGCAGCCCCCCGCAGGGTATGGAGCCCCAGCATTTT. Amino acid sequence: CASSPPQGMEPQHF.